The 2 T cell receptor beta chains given below trace back to one sample, sequenced in a study of lung T cells in sarcoidosis with Löfgren's syndrome. Via MiXCR, TCRdb re-called the reads, giving one row per CDR3 protein. This sample has 60,000 or so distinct CDR3 sequences; roughly 20% occur once, and the top ten carry approximately 2.4%. The specimen was CD4+ T cells from PBMCs. These receptors were taken from a human donor with sarcoidosis (Löfgren's syndrome or another form), or a control subject (not recorded which).

In its sample, this clonotype was seen many times. The rearrangement joins TRBV28 to TRBJ1-2; D may be TRBD1 (5 bases). This CDR3 comprises 12 residues. The V end lost 8 bases, the J end lost 3 bases, and 10 bases lay between the germline ends. Germline V gene data show CDR1 as MDHEN and CDR2 as SYDVKM. In DNA, the CDR3 is TGTGCCAGCCAGCGGGGGGACTATGGCTACACCTTC. It codes for CASQRGDYGYTF.

This clonotype was recorded many times. The chain carries TRBV28 and TRBJ1-2; D gene unclear. The CDR3 extends over 12 amino acids. The V end was cut by 2 bases, the J end by 8 bases, with 9 bases between. Germline loops: CDR1 MDHEN, CDR2 SYDVKM. CDR3 residues: CASSLPLGGYTF. CDR3 DNA sequence: TGTGCCAGCAGTTTACCGTTGGGGGGCTACACCTTC.